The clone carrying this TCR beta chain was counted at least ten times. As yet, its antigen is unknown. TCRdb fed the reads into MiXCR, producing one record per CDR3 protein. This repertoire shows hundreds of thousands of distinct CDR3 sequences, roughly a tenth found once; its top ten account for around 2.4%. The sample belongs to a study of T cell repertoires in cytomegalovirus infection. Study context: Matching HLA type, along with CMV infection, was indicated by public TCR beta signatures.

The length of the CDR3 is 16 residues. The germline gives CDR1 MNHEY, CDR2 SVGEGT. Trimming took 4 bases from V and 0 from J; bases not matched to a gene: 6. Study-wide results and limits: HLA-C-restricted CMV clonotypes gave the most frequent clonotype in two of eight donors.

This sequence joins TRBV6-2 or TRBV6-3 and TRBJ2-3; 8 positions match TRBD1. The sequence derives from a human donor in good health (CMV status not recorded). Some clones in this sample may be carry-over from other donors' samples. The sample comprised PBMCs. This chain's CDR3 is CASSFQGARSTDTQYF. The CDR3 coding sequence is TGTGCCAGCAGTTTCCAGGGGGCGCGGAGCACAGATACGCAGTATTTT.